The text below deals with one TCR beta chain. What it binds is not known. The data are from a study of cytomegalovirus exposure and HLA in healthy donors. Study-wide results and caveats: The authors excluded some V segments, including TRBV6-2 and TRBV6-3, as indistinguishable. Later genetic work tied a missense DCLRE1C variant to beta-chain V and J trimming. In a later analysis, specific HLA alleles were associated with 15,000 to 20,000 TCR beta sequences at a 0.05 false discovery rate. CMV serostatus stood as the only immune exposure information on hand.

The PCR had 60 Vbeta and 13 Jbeta primers. Method: immunoSEQ multiplex PCR; TCRdb's copy keeps in-frame clones and lacks some. The table includes 110,000 to 150,000 clones, approximately 78% detected once. CDR3 length: 13 residues. Germline CDR1 is MNHEY and CDR2 is SMNVEV (reference sequence). Trimming shortened V by 5 bases and J by 3 bases, and 11 bases separated the two germline ends. The chain links TRBV27 to TRBJ2-7; D might be TRBD2 (6 bases). The sample taken for sequencing was PBMCs. The receptor was isolated from a female donor in good health and CMV-seronegative. The CDR3 bases are TGTGCCAGCAGTCGGCGGGGATTCTACGAGCAGTACTTC. Translated, it gives CASSRRGFYEQYF.